A single sample gave rise to the 25 T cell receptor beta chains below, sequenced in a study of glioma-infiltrating T cells after dendritic cell vaccination. The protocol was immunoSEQ multiplex PCR, while the TCRdb copy is restricted to in-frame clones and leaves out a portion. The profile covers more than 55,000 clones, with approximately 81% appearing a single time and about 9% taken by the ten largest. Time point defined: after dendritic cell vaccination, including at tumor progression/relapse. The sample in question was blood, obtained after dendritic cell vaccination. The receptors come from a human donor with glioblastoma.

The J gene is TRBJ1-2, the V gene TRBV9; 8 bases fit TRBD1. V was pared by 4 bases and J by 7 bases, with 9 bases of the junction left unmatched. The CDR3 consists of 14 residues. CDR1 and CDR2 (germline): SGDLS, YYNGEE. CDR3 in DNA: TGTGCCAGCAGCCTCGAGGCAGGGGGCTCTGGCTACACCTTC. Residues: CASSLEAGGSGYTF.

This sequence joins TRBV29-1 and TRBJ1-2; D is perhaps TRBD1 (5 bases). Trimming removed 4 bases from V and 6 bases from J, with 15 bases in between. Germline V gene sequence: CDR1 SQVTM, CDR2 ANQGSEA. The length of the CDR3 is 13 residues. The CDR3 nucleotides read TGCAGCGTTGTCGTGTGGGGCCGCCATGGCTACACCTTC. The encoded protein is CSVVVWGRHGYTF.

This clone was counted once. The genes are TRBV6-1 and TRBJ1-5; 10 bases are shared with TRBD1. Germline CDR1 is MNHNS and CDR2 is SASEGT. The CDR3 has 15 residues. Losses at the gene ends were 6 bases for V and 3 bases for J; bases not matched to a gene: 5. CDR3 bases: TGTGCCAGCAGGGACAGGGGGTATGTCAATCAGCCCCAGCATTTT. Protein: CASRDRGYVNQPQHF.

The rearrangement joins TRBV7-8 to TRBJ2-7, with TRBD1 as a possible D gene (5 bases). Trimming removed 5 bases at V and 5 bases at J, with 13 bases between. This CDR3 has 13 amino acids. Per the germline V gene, CDR1 is SGHVS and CDR2 is FQNEAQ. CDR3 coding DNA: TGTGCCAGCAGCACAAGGCCAGGGAACGAGCAGTACTTC. It translates to CASSTRPGNEQYF.

The chain uses TRBV2 and TRBJ2-5; unclear D gene. The CDR3 runs to 10 residues. From germline, CDR1 is SNHLY and CDR2 FYNNEI. Trimming shortened V by 4 bases and J by 11 bases, and 8 bases separated the two germline ends. In DNA, the CDR3 is TGTGCCAGCAGTGTCGAGGAACAGTACTTC. Protein product: CASSVEEQYF. The complete variable domain, with remaining parts taken from reference TRBV2 and TRBJ2-5, reads EPEVTQTPSHQVTQMGQEVILRCVPISNHLYFYWYRQILGQKVEFLVSFYNNEISEKSEIFDDQFSVERPDGSNFTLKIRSTKLEDSAMYFCASSVEEQYFGPGTRLLVL.

This chain links TRBV27 with TRBJ1-4, with no clear D. V lost 1 base to trimming and J lost 7 bases, with 16 bases between them. CDR3 size: 16 residues. CDR1 is MNHEY and CDR2 is SMNVEV in the germline V gene (reference sequence). The CDR3 DNA follows: TGTGCCAGCAGTTTATGGGCCCCGGAGGCTGGTGAAAAACTGTTTTTT. Its protein product is CASSLWAPEAGEKLFF.

The rearrangement joins TRBV13 to TRBJ2-1; perhaps TRBD1 as D (6 bases). V was shortened by 1 base and J by 4 bases, with 11 bases between the two germline ends. Per germline, CDR1 PRHDT and CDR2 FYEKMQ (reference sequence). The CDR3 totals 15 residues. CDR3 amino acids: CASSLEGGPYNEQFF. The CDR3 DNA follows: TGTGCCAGCAGCTTAGAAGGGGGACCTTACAATGAGCAGTTCTTC. The full variable domain, its missing parts supplied by reference TRBV13 and TRBJ2-1, is AAGVIQSPRHLIKEKRETATLKCYPIPRHDTVYWYQQGPGQDPQFLISFYEKMQSDKGSIPDRFSAQQFSDYHSELNMSSLELGDSALYFCASSLEGGPYNEQFFGPGTRLTVL.

The rearrangement links TRBV9 to TRBJ2-2; D is ambiguous. CDR3 length: 15 residues. Germline CDR1 and CDR2: SGDLS and YYNGEE. Trimming cost V 2 bases and J 7 bases, with 15 bases left between them. The CDR3 protein is CASSVGAFGSGELFF. DNA for the CDR3: TGTGCCAGCAGCGTCGGAGCTTTCGGTAGCGGGGAGCTGTTTTTT.

This sequence joins TRBV19 and TRBJ2-7; 8 nucleotides match TRBD1. Germline CDR1 and CDR2: LNHDA and SQIVND (reference sequence). Trimming cost V 9 bases and J 0 bases; bases outside gene matches: 10. The CDR3 is 15 residues long. The CDR3 sequence: CASRQRTGNSYEQYF. Written as DNA, the CDR3 is TGTGCCAGCAGACAGAGGACAGGGAACTCCTACGAGCAGTACTTC.

A word on this clone: The same CDR3 is also encoded by other DNA sequences in this sample. The rearrangement joins TRBV9 to TRBJ1-6; maybe TRBD1 (5 bases). The CDR3 consists of 16 residues. V gave up 4 bases and J gave up 0 bases, with 11 bases separating them. Germline V gene data show CDR1 as SGDLS and CDR2 as YYNGEE. The CDR3 sequence is CASSSGTFSYNSPLHF. The CDR3 region has the DNA TGTGCCAGCAGCTCGGGGACTTTCTCCTATAATTCACCCCTCCACTTT.

This chain connects TRBV7-8 to TRBJ2-7, with 12 bases matching TRBD1. The ends lost 5 bases at V and 2 bases at J; junction bases unmatched: 4. This CDR3 comprises 15 residues. CDR1 is SGHVS and CDR2 is FQNEAQ in the germline V gene. The CDR3 is CASSAGQGATYEQYF. CDR3 nucleotides: TGTGCCAGCAGCGCGGGACAGGGGGCGACCTACGAGCAGTACTTC.

The gene calls are TRBV25-1 and TRBJ1-2, with 7 nucleotides matching TRBD1. V shed 3 bases, J shed 5 bases, and the junction held 12 bases outside the gene matches. This CDR3 region has 16 residues. Germline V gene lookup returns CDR1 MGHDK and CDR2 SYGVNS. The CDR3 reads CASSDQAPGGEYGYTF. The CDR3 region has the DNA TGTGCCAGCAGTGACCAAGCCCCAGGGGGAGAATATGGCTACACCTTC.

The chain recombines TRBV5-4 with TRBJ2-3; tentatively, D is TRBD1 (6 bases). Per the germline V gene, CDR1 is SGHNT and CDR2 is YYREEE (reference sequence). The CDR3 spans 14 residues. Between the trimmed V and J ends, which lost 1 base and 2 bases, there was a span of 8 bases. The CDR3 nucleotides read TGTGCCAGCAGCTTGCTGGGGGCCACAGATACGCAGTATTTT. Protein sequence: CASSLLGATDTQYF.

V is TRBV5-6 and J is TRBJ2-5; unclear D gene. Germline assignment: CDR1 SGHDT and CDR2 YYEEEE. This CDR3 is built from 14 residues. V lost 1 base and J 2 bases, leaving 9 bases between the germline ends. This CDR3 reads CASSLRRPQETQYF. CDR3 DNA: TGTGCCAGCAGCTTGCGGCGGCCGCAAGAGACCCAGTACTTC.

CDR3 in DNA: TGTGCCATCCGTGGCCTAGCGGACACAGATACGCAGTATTTT. Encoded protein: CAIRGLADTDTQYF. V is TRBV10-3 and J is TRBJ2-3; 7 bases agree with TRBD2. Trimming at V came to 8 bases and at J to 2 bases, leaving 7 bases not matched to a gene. The CDR3 consists of 14 residues. Looked up from germline, CDR1 is ENHRY and CDR2 is SYGVKD.

The J gene is TRBJ2-5, the V gene TRBV4-2, with 13 bases fitting TRBD2. CDR1 and CDR2 (germline): LGHNA, YNFKEQ. The length of the CDR3 is 14 residues. V trimming: 0 bases; J trimming: 13 bases; junction bases outside the gene matches: 5. CDR3 nucleotide sequence: TGTGCCAGCAGCCAAGAGACTAGCGGGGGGCCCTGGTACTTC. It codes for CASSQETSGGPWYF.

The chain has TRBV30 and TRBJ2-7, with D hard to call. The ends were cut back, 5 bases at V and 1 base at J, with 15 bases in the middle. CDR1 is GTSNPN, CDR2 SVGIG, per germline (reference sequence). The CDR3 totals 14 residues. The CDR3 nucleotides read TGTGCCTGGGGAGCGTGGTCGGAATCCTACGAGCAGTACTTC. Residues: CAWGAWSESYEQYF.

This clone occurred once. The CDR3 bases are TGTGCCAGCAGCGATCGGAGCGGACTAGCGGGAGGAGAGACCCAGTACTTC. Translating it yields CASSDRSGLAGGETQYF. The chain couples TRBV9 to TRBJ2-5, with 14 bases matching TRBD2. The V gene end was trimmed by 3 bases and the J gene end by 4 bases; junction bases not matched to a gene: 8. Germline V gives CDR1 SGDLS, CDR2 YYNGEE. The CDR3 has 17 amino acids.

The chain joins TRBV30 to TRBJ1-6; 9 positions match TRBD1. CDR1 is GTSNPN and CDR2 is SVGIG in the germline V gene (reference sequence). This CDR3 comprises 13 residues. CDR3 in amino acids: CACLRDRVSPLHF. For the CDR3, the DNA is TGTGCTTGCCTCCGGGACAGGGTTTCACCCCTCCACTTT. The complete variable domain, with remaining parts taken from reference TRBV30 and TRBJ1-6, reads SQTIHQWPATLVQPVGSPLSLECTVEGTSNPNLYWYRQAAGRGLQLLFYSVGIGQISSEVPQNLSASRPQDRQFILSSKKLLLSDSGFYLCACLRDRVSPLHFGNGTRLTVT.

The V gene is TRBV2, the J gene TRBJ1-5, with D unresolved. The CDR3 has 15 residues. Trimming shortened V by 1 base and J by 4 bases, and 11 bases separated the two germline ends. Germline V gene lookup returns CDR1 SNHLY and CDR2 FYNNEI. The CDR3 protein is CASSEGQAGNQPQHF. DNA for the CDR3: TGTGCCAGCAGTGAAGGGCAGGCTGGGAATCAGCCCCAGCATTTT.

This chain uses TRBV4-3 with TRBJ2-3; D is perhaps TRBD2 (6 bases). CDR1 and CDR2 (germline): LGHNA, YSLEER. CDR3 length equals 15 residues. Trimming cost V 0 bases and J 2 bases, with 9 bases left between them. CDR3 in amino acids: CASSQERGDTDTQYF. CDR3 coding DNA: TGCGCCAGCAGCCAAGAACGCGGGGACACAGATACGCAGTATTTT.

The chain is built from TRBV7-9 and TRBJ2-7; D is perhaps TRBD1 (6 bases). V was shortened by 5 bases and J by 1 base, with 15 bases between the two germline ends. Germline V lookup: CDR1 SEHNR, CDR2 FQNEAQ (reference sequence). This CDR3 region has 15 residues. The CDR3 loop reads CASSPRDTVSYEQYF. The CDR3 region has the DNA TGTGCCAGCAGCCCTCGGGACACGGTGTCCTACGAGCAGTACTTC.

This chain connects TRBV9 to TRBJ2-5, with D tentatively TRBD2 (8 bases). V was shortened by 0 bases and J by 4 bases, with 16 bases between the two germline ends. Germline V lookup: CDR1 SGDLS, CDR2 YYNGEE. This CDR3 has 16 amino acids. The CDR3 DNA reads as TGTGCCAGCAGCGTAGGGGGACTAGAGGGGGCAGAGACCCAGTACTTC. Translating gives CASSVGGLEGAETQYF. Complete variable domain (other parts from reference TRBV9 and TRBJ2-5): DSGVTQTPKHLITATGQRVTLRCSPRSGDLSVYWYQQSLDQGLQFLIQYYNGEERAKGNILERFSAQQFPDLHSELNLSSLELGDSALYFCASSVGGLEGAETQYFGPGTRLLVL.

This clone appeared a few times. This chain uses TRBV6-4 with TRBJ2-7, with 8 bases aligning to TRBD2. The CDR3 has 13 amino acids. V trimming: 7 bases; J trimming: 2 bases; junction bases outside the gene matches: 4. CDR1 is MRHNA and CDR2 is SNTAGT in the germline V gene. CDR3 sequence reads: CASTQRGPYEQYF. The DNA for the CDR3 is TGTGCCAGCACTCAGCGGGGGCCCTACGAGCAGTACTTC.

CDR3 protein: CASSPQGALVEAFF. The CDR3 coding sequence is TGTGCCAGCAGCCCCCAGGGGGCTCTGGTTGAAGCTTTCTTT. This chain uses TRBV5-4 with TRBJ1-1, with 8 bases that match TRBD1. The CDR3 is 14 residues long. Germline loops: CDR1 SGHNT, CDR2 YYREEE (reference sequence). The V and J ends lost 4 bases and 7 bases, in that order; junction bases with no gene match: 9.